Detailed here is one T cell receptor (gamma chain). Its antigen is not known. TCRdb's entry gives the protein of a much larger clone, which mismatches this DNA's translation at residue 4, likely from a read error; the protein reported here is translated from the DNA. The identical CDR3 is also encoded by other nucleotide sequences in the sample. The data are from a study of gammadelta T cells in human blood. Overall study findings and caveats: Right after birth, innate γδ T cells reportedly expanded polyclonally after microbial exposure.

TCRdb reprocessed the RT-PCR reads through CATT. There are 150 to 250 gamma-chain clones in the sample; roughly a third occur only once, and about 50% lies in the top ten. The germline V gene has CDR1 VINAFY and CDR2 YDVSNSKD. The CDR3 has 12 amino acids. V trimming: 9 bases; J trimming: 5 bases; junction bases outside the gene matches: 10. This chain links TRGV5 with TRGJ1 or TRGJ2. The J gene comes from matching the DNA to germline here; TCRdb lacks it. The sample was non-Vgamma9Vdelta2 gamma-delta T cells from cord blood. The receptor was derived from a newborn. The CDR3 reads CATRALDYKKLF. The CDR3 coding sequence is TGTGCCACCAGGGCCCTAGATTATAAGAAACTCTTT.